A selection of T cell receptor beta chains follows, all from one sample in a study of blood T cell repertoires in COVID-19. Generated by immunoSEQ multiplex PCR, the TCRdb table keeps only in-frame clones and is missing some. Here the sample spans about 170,000 clones, about 85% being singletons. The specimen was peripheral blood. The receptors derive from an older man with COVID-19, enrolled during active disease. Both conserved end residues are part of each CDR3. Each record gives: CDR3 length, V gene, D gene, clone size, J gene, CDR3 protein, CDR3 DNA. The D gene is left open where the match is weak. Expanded clones get a size class; other rows say once, few or many, or leave the size out.

CDR3 length: 15
V gene: TRBV3-1/TRBV3-2
D gene: NA
clone size: NA
J gene: TRBJ1-4
CDR3 protein: CASSPRGRLNEKLFF
CDR3 DNA: TGTGCCAGCAGCCCCCGGGGGAGGCTCAATGAAAAACTGTTTTTT

CDR3 length: 15
V gene: TRBV6-5
D gene: NA
clone size: NA
J gene: TRBJ1-2
CDR3 protein: CASSYRVDSPYGYTF
CDR3 DNA: TGTGCCAGCAGTTACCGGGTAGATTCTCCTTATGGCTACACCTTC

CDR3 length: 16
V gene: TRBV19
D gene: NA
clone size: few
J gene: TRBJ1-5
CDR3 protein: CASSIVGGIRYQPQHF
CDR3 DNA: TGTGCCAGTAGTATAGTGGGGGGTATACGGTATCAGCCCCAGCATTTT

CDR3 length: 13
V gene: TRBV2
D gene: TRBD1
clone size: few
J gene: TRBJ1-6
CDR3 protein: CASSRDRGTPLHF
CDR3 DNA: TGTGCCAGCAGTCGGGACAGGGGAACACCCCTCCACTTT

CDR3 length: 16
V gene: TRBV19
D gene: TRBD1
clone size: NA
J gene: TRBJ2-1
CDR3 protein: CASSSPTLDRDNEQFF
CDR3 DNA: TGTGCCAGTAGTTCCCCAACCCTGGACAGGGACAATGAGCAGTTCTTC

CDR3 length: 14
V gene: TRBV7-9
D gene: TRBD1
clone size: NA
J gene: TRBJ2-7
CDR3 protein: CASSETGGTYEQYF
CDR3 DNA: TGTGCCAGCAGCGAGACAGGGGGCACCTACGAGCAGTACTTC

CDR3 length: 15
V gene: TRBV11-3
D gene: NA
clone size: NA
J gene: TRBJ2-5
CDR3 protein: CASSLSTGKGETQYF
CDR3 DNA: TGTGCCAGCAGCTTAAGTACAGGGAAAGGGGAGACCCAGTACTTC

CDR3 length: 15
V gene: TRBV27
D gene: TRBD1
clone size: NA
J gene: TRBJ1-2
CDR3 protein: CASRPTGGVGYGYTF
CDR3 DNA: TGTGCCAGCAGACCAACAGGGGGCGTAGGCTATGGCTACACCTTC

CDR3 length: 16
V gene: TRBV28
D gene: NA
clone size: NA
J gene: TRBJ2-1
CDR3 protein: CASSLVEARLPNEQFF
CDR3 DNA: TGTGCCAGCAGTTTAGTAGAGGCGCGGCTCCCCAATGAGCAGTTCTTC

CDR3 length: 13
V gene: TRBV11-2
D gene: NA
clone size: NA
J gene: TRBJ2-7
CDR3 protein: CASSLSPGSEQYF
CDR3 DNA: TGTGCCAGCAGCTTATCCCCGGGGAGCGAGCAGTACTTC